A selection of T cell receptor beta chains follows, all from one sample in a study of T cell changes during pregnancy in multiple sclerosis. Sequencing was performed with immunoSEQ multiplex PCR; in TCRdb, only in-frame clones are kept and a portion is missing. The sample records 75,000 to 80,000 clones, 85% to 95% being singletons. The sample was peripheral blood, taken after pregnancy. These receptors all come from a female donor in good health, enrolled as a control in a pregnancy study. The conserved cysteine and the conserved F or W are not part of the CDR3 here. D genes are given only for firm matches.

d_gene: -
v_gene: TRBV7-9
j_gene: TRBJ2-1
CDR3aa: ASSLYSSSYNEQF

d_gene: TRBD2
v_gene: TRBV5-1
j_gene: TRBJ2-5
CDR3aa: ASSPGVAGGRETQY

d_gene: -
v_gene: TRBV4-1
j_gene: TRBJ1-2
CDR3aa: ASSQEASIYGYT

d_gene: -
v_gene: TRBV7-9
j_gene: TRBJ1-4
CDR3aa: ASSLGTANEKLF

d_gene: -
v_gene: TRBV19
j_gene: TRBJ2-7
CDR3aa: ASSEGVSEQY

d_gene: -
v_gene: TRBV7-3
j_gene: TRBJ2-7
CDR3aa: ASSLVYHGHGEY

d_gene: TRBD2
v_gene: TRBV29-1
j_gene: TRBJ2-1
CDR3aa: SVISGRGYNEQF

d_gene: TRBD2
v_gene: TRBV11-2
j_gene: TRBJ2-7
CDR3aa: ASRPPGGRWDEQY

d_gene: TRBD2
v_gene: TRBV11-2
j_gene: TRBJ2-5
CDR3aa: ASRGGASGPQETQY

d_gene: TRBD1
v_gene: TRBV27
j_gene: TRBJ1-2
CDR3aa: ASSLQGAGGYGYT

d_gene: TRBD2
v_gene: TRBV19
j_gene: TRBJ2-2
CDR3aa: ASRSLAGANTGELF

d_gene: -
v_gene: TRBV6-6
j_gene: TRBJ2-3
CDR3aa: ASGFPSTDTQY

d_gene: TRBD2
v_gene: TRBV5-8
j_gene: TRBJ2-3
CDR3aa: ASSFPGGGANTQY

d_gene: -
v_gene: TRBV4-1
j_gene: TRBJ1-1
CDR3aa: ASSQGRVESTEAF

d_gene: TRBD1
v_gene: TRBV19
j_gene: TRBJ1-5
CDR3aa: ASSGDRGIYSNQPQH

d_gene: -
v_gene: TRBV9
j_gene: TRBJ1-2
CDR3aa: ASSVRSYGYT

d_gene: TRBD2
v_gene: TRBV7-2
j_gene: TRBJ2-7
CDR3aa: ASSGLAGRNEQY

d_gene: -
v_gene: TRBV28
j_gene: TRBJ1-2
CDR3aa: ASSLQGYGYT

d_gene: -
v_gene: TRBV6-5
j_gene: TRBJ1-2
CDR3aa: ASSSGRVHGYT

d_gene: TRBD2
v_gene: TRBV27
j_gene: TRBJ2-7
CDR3aa: ASSFLAGGFYREQY

d_gene: TRBD2
v_gene: TRBV7-2
j_gene: TRBJ2-5
CDR3aa: ASSGQSGRAQETQY

d_gene: TRBD1
v_gene: TRBV4-2
j_gene: TRBJ1-2
CDR3aa: ASSSRDRGRQGYT

d_gene: -
v_gene: TRBV11-2
j_gene: TRBJ1-4
CDR3aa: ASSNRGPTNEKLF

d_gene: -
v_gene: TRBV29-1
j_gene: TRBJ1-4
CDR3aa: SVGRGGGEKLF

d_gene: -
v_gene: TRBV18
j_gene: TRBJ1-6
CDR3aa: ASSPNGLPNSPLH

d_gene: -
v_gene: TRBV18
j_gene: TRBJ2-5
CDR3aa: ASSLNRVRETQY

d_gene: -
v_gene: TRBV4-1
j_gene: TRBJ2-7
CDR3aa: ASSRPGSQGSYEQY

d_gene: -
v_gene: TRBV4-1
j_gene: TRBJ2-5
CDR3aa: ASSQGSHEETQY

d_gene: -
v_gene: TRBV7-9
j_gene: TRBJ2-3
CDR3aa: ASSLGTSLRDTQY

d_gene: TRBD1
v_gene: TRBV6-5
j_gene: TRBJ1-4
CDR3aa: ASSRGQGYEKLF

d_gene: TRBD1
v_gene: TRBV9
j_gene: TRBJ2-5
CDR3aa: ASSPWTGEETQY

d_gene: -
v_gene: TRBV7-2
j_gene: TRBJ2-7
CDR3aa: ASSLESNPSYEQY

d_gene: TRBD1
v_gene: TRBV27
j_gene: TRBJ2-7
CDR3aa: ASSSPALTGGYEQY

d_gene: TRBD2
v_gene: TRBV5-1
j_gene: TRBJ2-7
CDR3aa: ASSLVSSGDYEQY

d_gene: -
v_gene: TRBV27
j_gene: TRBJ2-7
CDR3aa: ASSLSQRVYEQY

d_gene: -
v_gene: TRBV9
j_gene: TRBJ2-5
CDR3aa: ASSVPPRRPGQETQY

d_gene: TRBD1
v_gene: TRBV19
j_gene: TRBJ2-7
CDR3aa: ASSGTGSREQY

d_gene: -
v_gene: TRBV4-1
j_gene: TRBJ2-2
CDR3aa: ASSQVSGFNTGELF

d_gene: -
v_gene: TRBV6-6
j_gene: TRBJ2-2
CDR3aa: AGGWGRSAGELF

d_gene: -
v_gene: TRBV28
j_gene: TRBJ2-7
CDR3aa: ASRPSVVLVYEQY

d_gene: TRBD1
v_gene: TRBV6-5
j_gene: TRBJ1-2
CDR3aa: ASSYRDRTDGYT

d_gene: TRBD2
v_gene: TRBV6-1
j_gene: TRBJ2-7
CDR3aa: ASTGLADYEQY

d_gene: -
v_gene: TRBV9
j_gene: TRBJ2-1
CDR3aa: ASSSQTGQKTYNEQF

d_gene: -
v_gene: TRBV14
j_gene: TRBJ2-1
CDR3aa: ASSQQLQGDEQF

d_gene: TRBD1
v_gene: TRBV28
j_gene: TRBJ2-7
CDR3aa: ASSPRTGWNEQY

d_gene: -
v_gene: TRBV18
j_gene: TRBJ2-7
CDR3aa: ASSPETGFSYEQY

d_gene: -
v_gene: TRBV10-1
j_gene: TRBJ2-5
CDR3aa: ASSETLDWQETQY